The 11 T cell receptor beta chains below come from one sample, sequenced in a study of vaccination effects on CD4 cells after COVID-19. It was after more than 8 days of culture that CD4+ T cells were isolated. The cohort was immunized with two doses of either the BNT162b2 or mRNA-1273 vaccine. Sequencing used immunoSEQ multiplex PCR; TCRdb keeps in-frame clones, though not all of them. There are 40,000 or so clones in the sample; about three quarters occur only once, and 9% to 10% lies in the top ten. No antigens are known for them. Sequencing was performed on CD4+ T cells from PBMCs cultured without peptide, taken after COVID-19 vaccination. The receptors were sampled from a human donor who received a COVID-19 vaccine.

The chain recombines TRBV2 with TRBJ1-1, with D unclear. Germline V gene sequence: CDR1 SNHLY, CDR2 FYNNEI. The CDR3 is 13 amino acids. Trimming left V 4 bases short and J 1 base short, with 7 bases between. This CDR3 is CASSVVENTEAFF. The CDR3 DNA sequence: TGTGCCAGCAGTGTGGTGGAGAACACTGAAGCTTTCTTT.

V is TRBV7-8 and J is TRBJ1-2; no firm D call. This CDR3 spans 15 amino acids. Germline-derived CDR1 and CDR2 are SGHVS and FQNEAQ. The V end was cut by 1 base, the J end by 0 bases, with 9 bases between. The CDR3 here is CASSLGANANYGYTF. CDR3 sequence (DNA): TGTGCCAGCAGCTTAGGGGCGAACGCTAACTATGGCTACACCTTC.

The chain combines TRBV7-2 with TRBJ2-7, with 7 bases aligning to TRBD2. Looked up from germline, CDR1 is SGHTA and CDR2 is FQGNSA. CDR3 size: 15 residues. The V and J ends lost 2 bases and 3 bases, in that order; junction bases with no gene match: 7. In DNA, the CDR3 is TGTGCCAGCAGCTTAACGGCGGGAGCAGGCTACGAGCAGTACTTC. Its translation is CASSLTAGAGYEQYF.

This chain uses TRBV29-1 with TRBJ1-3, with D unresolved. Trimming stripped 4 bases from V and 6 bases from J, with 7 bases between. The CDR3 length is 11 residues. The V gene's germline CDR1 is SQVTM and CDR2 ANQGSEA. The CDR3 nucleotides are TGCAGCGTTGTCGTGGCAAACACCATATATTTT. The encoded protein is CSVVVANTIYF. The entire variable domain, with the rest obtained from reference TRBV29-1 and TRBJ1-3, is as follows: SAVISQKPSRDICQRGTSLTIQCQVDSQVTMMFWYRQQPGQSLTLIATANQGSEATYESGFVIDKFPISRPNLTFSTLTVSNMSPEDSSIYLCSVVVANTIYFGEGSWLTVV.

Only a few counts were recorded for this clone. The gene calls are TRBV2 and TRBJ1-6, with no clear D. Trimming left V 3 bases short and J 5 bases short, with 8 bases between. This CDR3 has 14 residues. Per the germline V gene, CDR1 is SNHLY and CDR2 is FYNNEI. In DNA form, the CDR3 reads TGTGCCAGCAGTGATTTCCCGGATAATTCACCCCTCCACTTT. Its protein is CASSDFPDNSPLHF. The full variable domain, with the rest looked up from reference TRBV2 and TRBJ1-6, is EPEVTQTPSHQVTQMGQEVILRCVPISNHLYFYWYRQILGQKVEFLVSFYNNEISEKSEIFDDQFSVERPDGSNFTLKIRSTKLEDSAMYFCASSDFPDNSPLHFGNGTRLTVT.

The V call is TRBV5-1, the J call TRBJ1-2; no reliable D call. Germline assignment: CDR1 SGHRS and CDR2 YFSETQ. This CDR3 spans 18 amino acids. The V gene lost 0 bases and the J gene lost 0 bases, with 18 bases spanning the gap. The CDR3 coding sequence is TGCGCCAGCAGCTTGGCCAACGCAGGCGATTTATCTAACTATGGCTACACCTTC. This translates into CASSLANAGDLSNYGYTF.

This chain joins TRBV5-1 and TRBJ1-1, with 7 bases matching TRBD1. V dropped 5 bases and J dropped 11; count of bases not matched to a gene: 12. Per germline, CDR1 SGHRS and CDR2 YFSETQ. CDR3 length equals 13 residues. The DNA for the CDR3 is TGCGCCAGCAGTCAATCTCAGGGGGAGGAGGCTTTCTTT. Its protein is CASSQSQGEEAFF. Filled out from reference TRBV5-1 and TRBJ1-1, the complete variable domain reads KAGVTQTPRYLIKTRGQQVTLSCSPISGHRSVSWYQQTPGQGLQFLFEYFSETQRNKGNFPGRFSGRQFSNSRSEMNVSTLELGDSALYLCASSQSQGEEAFFGQGTRLTVV.

The chain recombines TRBV5-8 with TRBJ2-4; TRBD2 matches at 8 bases. This CDR3 is built from 16 residues. Losses at the gene ends were 4 bases for V and 3 bases for J; bases not matched to a gene: 9. The germline V gene encodes CDR1 SGHTS and CDR2 YDEGEE. As DNA, the CDR3 is TGTGCCAGCAGCCCACGAAGCGGGAGTGGCAAAAACATTCAGTACTTC. Encoded protein: CASSPRSGSGKNIQYF.

The chain joins TRBV10-1 to TRBJ1-2, with D possibly TRBD1 on 6 matching bases. V was shortened by 7 bases and J by 1 base, with 10 bases between the two germline ends. From germline, CDR1 is WNHNN and CDR2 SYGVQD (reference sequence). The CDR3 is 13 amino acids. The CDR3 region has the DNA TGCGCCAGCACCGACAGGCTTAACTATGGCTACACCTTC. It encodes CASTDRLNYGYTF.

This chain links TRBV5-1 with TRBJ1-2, with D uncertain. Germline CDR1 is SGHRS and CDR2 is YFSETQ. V gave up 1 base and J gave up 6 bases, with 19 bases separating them. This CDR3 spans 16 amino acids. The CDR3 DNA follows: TGCGCCAGCAGCTTGACAACATCGTTAGCGCTCCATGGCTACACCTTC. Translated: CASSLTTSLALHGYTF.

This clone was observed a few times. The rearrangement uses TRBV6-5 and TRBJ2-2, with D hard to call. Trimming cost V 7 bases and J 8 bases, with 8 bases left between them. The CDR3 totals 11 residues. CDR1 is MNHEY and CDR2 is SVGAGI in the germline V gene. Here the CDR3 reads CASTKEGELFF. CDR3 bases: TGTGCCAGCACCAAGGAGGGGGAGCTGTTTTTT.